This T cell receptor beta chain was profiled in a study of blood T cells in healthy people across ages. Study results and caveats: The CMV status of each donor remained undetermined, and this could have confounded shifts in expanded clonotypes.

This clonotype turned up a few times. The antigen is undetermined. The germline CDR1 and CDR2 sequences are ENHRY and SYGVKD. This CDR3 is 14 amino acids long. V lost 6 bases to trimming and J lost 0 bases, with 12 bases between them. Using a J-beta primer mix together with a sample-barcoded 5' primer, a second PCR was run for roughly 6 to 12 cycles. The template-switch adaptor was a 5' adaptor with 12 random nucleotides. It tagged each cDNA molecule. MiXCR, applied by TCRdb to the 5' RACE reads, yields one record per CDR3 protein. The sample holds 380,000 or so distinct CDR3 sequences, 45% to 65% seen once.

The source of this sequence is a man in his 60s in good health. The chain recombines TRBV10-3 with TRBJ2-7; weak D call: TRBD2 (6 bases). What was sequenced was blood. DNA for the CDR3: TGTGCCATCAGCCCCGGGGGAAGCTCCTACGAGCAGTACTTC. Its translation is CAISPGGSSYEQYF.